Below, 31 T cell receptor beta chains from the same sample are listed, as sequenced in a study of T cell repertoires in cytomegalovirus infection. TCRdb used MiXCR to reprocess the reads, holding one entry per CDR3 protein. The sample holds some 220,000 distinct CDR3 sequences; 6% to 8% are singletons and the top ten take about 6.3%. The sample comprised PBMCs. All receptors come from a human donor in good health (CMV status not recorded). Some clones in this sample may be carry-over from other donors' samples.

The chain recombines TRBV30 with TRBJ2-3; a possible D gene is TRBD2 (5 bases). From germline, CDR1 is GTSNPN and CDR2 SVGIG (reference sequence). V was trimmed by 5 bases and J by 0 bases, leaving 9 bases between them. The CDR3 loop spans 13 amino acids. For the CDR3, the DNA is TGTGCCTGGTCCGGGATAAGCACAGATACGCAGTATTTT. This sequence encodes CAWSGISTDTQYF.

This clonotype was recorded at least ten times. The genes are TRBV6-1 and TRBJ1-1, with D possibly matching TRBD1 (5 bases). The CDR3 has 15 amino acids. Germline V CDR1 and CDR2: MNHNS, SASEGT. V was cut by 7 bases and J by 6 bases, with 21 bases left in between. The CDR3: CASTRTALRVPEAFF. DNA for the CDR3: TGTGCCAGCACTCGAACAGCACTCAGGGTCCCTGAAGCTTTCTTT.

This clonotype showed up just a few times. The chain employs TRBV3-1 and TRBJ2-7, with D unresolved. The V gene's germline CDR1 is LGHDT and CDR2 YNNKEL (reference sequence). V lost 4 bases and J lost 0, with 13 bases in between. The CDR3 runs 15 residues. This chain's CDR3 is CASSLGALFSYEQYF. The CDR3 nucleotides are TGTGCCAGCAGCCTCGGAGCGTTATTCTCCTACGAGCAGTACTTC.

At least ten counts were recorded for this clonotype. CDR3 region: CASKGTGRTGELFF. Written as DNA, the CDR3 is TGTGCCAGCAAGGGGACAGGGAGAACCGGGGAGCTGTTTTTT. V gene TRBV6-5 combines with J gene TRBJ2-2; the match to TRBD1 covers 9 bases. With 7 bases clipped from V and 5 bases from J, the junction kept 5 bases outside the gene matches. CDR1 and CDR2 (germline): MNHEY, SVGAGI. CDR3 length: 14 amino acids.

This clonotype was observed a single time. This may come from a read error, since a much larger clone is one base off. The J gene is TRBJ2-1, the V gene TRBV5-1; D possibly corresponds to TRBD1 (5 bases). The germline V and J ends were trimmed by 0 bases and 11 bases, with 18 bases remaining between them. The CDR3 consists of 15 residues. CDR1 and CDR2 from the germline V gene are SGHRS and YFSETQ. The CDR3 bases are TGCGCCAGCAGCTTGGAATCTGGCAGGGAAGCTAAGCAGTTCTTC. Translated: CASSLESGREAKQFF. The full variable domain, rest sourced from reference TRBV5-1 and TRBJ2-1, is KAGVTQTPRYLIKTRGQQVTLSCSPISGHRSVSWYQQTPGQGLQFLFEYFSETQRNKGNFPGRFSGRQFSNSRSEMNVSTLELGDSALYLCASSLESGREAKQFFGPGTRLTVL.

The genes are TRBV6-2 or TRBV6-3 and TRBJ2-2; D perhaps matches TRBD1 (6 bases). V lost 2 bases, J lost 4 bases, and 11 bases lay in between. The CDR3 sequence is 15 residues long. Germline values: CDR1 MNHEY, CDR2 SVGEGT. Here the CDR3 DNA reads TGTGCCAGCAGTTACGGGGGCGCCGGCACCGGGGAGCTGTTTTTT. Translating gives CASSYGGAGTGELFF.

This clonotype has a count of ten or more. The chain combines TRBV11-2 with TRBJ1-2, with D possibly matching TRBD1 (5 bases). The V gene lost 5 bases and the J gene lost 4 bases, with 14 bases spanning the gap. Germline CDR1 reads SGHAT; CDR2 reads FQNNGV. This CDR3 is 14 amino acids long. The CDR3 spells CASSPGGGFYGYTF. The DNA for the CDR3 is TGTGCCAGCAGCCCTGGGGGGGGTTTCTATGGCTACACCTTC.

This clonotype occurred many times. The chain is built from TRBV12-3 or TRBV12-4 and TRBJ2-2, with 9 bases aligning to TRBD2. The length of the CDR3 is 16 residues. Trimming took 5 bases from V and 2 from J; bases not matched to a gene: 6. In nucleotides, the CDR3 is TGTGCCAGCAGTCCGCGGGGGGGCCGTAACACCGGGGAGCTGTTTTTT. Encoded protein: CASSPRGGRNTGELFF.

This clonotype was recorded many times. This chain uses TRBV7-6 with TRBJ2-3; the match to TRBD2 covers 8 bases. Germline-derived CDR1 and CDR2 are SGHVS and FNYEAQ. V dropped 5 bases and J dropped 2; count of bases not matched to a gene: 6. The CDR3 contains 15 residues. CDR3 nucleotides: TGTGCCAGCAGCCCTCAGCGGGGGATCACAGATACGCAGTATTTT. Translating it yields CASSPQRGITDTQYF.

Ten or more counts support this clonotype. The chain combines TRBV7-9 with TRBJ1-2, with TRBD1 as a possible D gene (6 bases). The CDR3 totals 14 residues. The V gene's germline CDR1 is SEHNR and CDR2 FQNEAQ (reference sequence). The V gene lost 3 bases and the J gene lost 4 bases, with 12 bases spanning the gap. The CDR3 DNA is TGTGCCAGCAGCTTTACCGGGGGCGCCTATGGCTACACCTTC. Translated, it gives CASSFTGGAYGYTF.

In this sample, this clonotype turned up many times. This sequence joins TRBV12-3 or TRBV12-4 and TRBJ1-6; D is unresolved. Trimming removed 3 bases from V and 4 bases from J, with 7 bases in between. The CDR3 has 14 amino acids. The CDR3 nucleotides are TGTGCCAGCAGTTTCGGAGGATATAATTCACCCCTCCACTTT. Encoded protein: CASSFGGYNSPLHF.

Many counts were recorded for this clonotype. The CDR3: CASSYAGFDTEAFF. CDR3 nucleotides: TGTGCCAGCAGTTACGCGGGGTTCGACACTGAAGCTTTCTTT. The rearrangement joins TRBV6-2 or TRBV6-3 to TRBJ1-1; D gene unclear. Trimming took off 2 bases at V and 3 bases at J, with 10 bases between the two ends. The CDR3 is made up of 14 amino acids. CDR1 MNHEY and CDR2 SVGEGT come from the germline V gene.

The CDR3 here is CASSPGGRSDNEQFF. The CDR3 bases are TGTGCCAGCAGCCCAGGGGGACGGAGTGACAATGAGCAGTTCTTC. The chain links TRBV9 to TRBJ2-1; 7 positions agree with TRBD1. CDR1 SGDLS and CDR2 YYNGEE come from the germline V gene. V gave up 4 bases and J gave up 5 bases; unmatched junction bases: 9. The CDR3 covers 15 residues.

This clonotype was seen repeatedly, ten times or more. CDR3 region: CASSPMGEGNSPLHF. Here the CDR3 DNA reads TGTGCCAGCAGCCCCATGGGGGAGGGTAATTCACCCCTCCACTTT. V and J are TRBV7-6 and TRBJ1-6, with TRBD1 as a possible D gene (5 bases). Deletions cut 5 bases from V and 6 bases from J, with 14 bases between. The CDR3 has 15 amino acids. CDR1 and CDR2 (germline): SGHVS, FNYEAQ.

There are many counts of this clonotype. The chain combines TRBV20-1 with TRBJ2-2; D may be TRBD1 or TRBD2 (5 bases each). The V gene's germline CDR1 is DFQATT and CDR2 SNEGSKA (reference sequence). The CDR3 loop spans 14 amino acids. Trimming shortened V by 6 bases and J by 0 bases, and 11 bases separated the two germline ends. The CDR3 DNA sequence: TGCAGTGCCCTTGAGGGGTCGAACACCGGGGAGCTGTTTTTT. Amino acid sequence: CSALEGSNTGELFF.

This clonotype was counted many times. The V gene is TRBV5-4, the J gene TRBJ2-7; TRBD2 agrees at 10 bases. Germline lookup yields CDR1 SGHNT and CDR2 YYREEE (reference sequence). Trimming at V came to 1 base and at J to 4 bases, leaving 8 bases not matched to a gene. The CDR3 is 16 amino acids. The CDR3 nucleotides read TGTGCCAGCAGCTTGTTGGGACTAGCGTTAACTTACGAGCAGTACTTC. It specifies CASSLLGLALTYEQYF.

This clonotype has a count of ten or more. The chain uses TRBV15 and TRBJ2-4; 8 nucleotides match TRBD1. CDR1 is LNHNV and CDR2 is YYDKDF in the germline V gene (reference sequence). J gave up 8 bases and V 4 bases, and 13 bases lay outside the gene matches. This CDR3 region has 16 residues. The CDR3 DNA follows: TGTGCCACCAGCACCCGGACAGGGCGGGGATGGGACATTCAGTACTTC. Protein product: CATSTRTGRGWDIQYF.

The chain has TRBV5-1 and TRBJ1-1, with D tentatively TRBD1 (5 bases). This CDR3 is built from 16 residues. V was cut by 4 bases and J by 0 bases, with 16 bases left in between. Germline V CDR1 and CDR2: SGHRS, YFSETQ. Written as DNA, the CDR3 is TGCGCCAGCAGCCCACAACGACAGTCCTTGAACACTGAAGCTTTCTTT. This codes for CASSPQRQSLNTEAFF.

This clonotype has at least ten counts. The chain is built from TRBV20-1 and TRBJ1-1; tentatively, D is TRBD1 (5 bases). The CDR3 extends over 14 amino acids. Between the trimmed V and J ends, which lost 2 bases and 2 bases, there was a span of 12 bases. Germline CDR1 DFQATT, CDR2 SNEGSKA (reference sequence). CDR3 bases: TGCAGTGCTAGAAAGGGACCCGCAAACACTGAAGCTTTCTTT. This codes for CSARKGPANTEAFF.

Many counts were recorded for this clonotype. V usage is TRBV5-1 and J usage is TRBJ1-6, with a possible D match to TRBD1 (5 bases). Trimming took off 0 bases at V and 12 bases at J, with 19 bases between the two ends. Germline loops: CDR1 SGHRS, CDR2 YFSETQ. The CDR3 totals 16 residues. The CDR3 DNA sequence: TGCGCCAGCAGCTTGGCCGGGCAGGGCCTCGTTATACCCCTCCACTTT. Its protein product is CASSLAGQGLVIPLHF.

As to this clonotype: This clone may be a read error of a much larger clone one base away. In nucleotides, the CDR3 is TGCTGTGCTAGAGGGAGGGGGACCTACGAGCAGTACTTC. Protein: CCARGRGTYEQYF. This chain connects TRBV20-1 to TRBJ2-7; the D gene is possibly TRBD2 (7 bases). Looked up from germline, CDR1 is DFQATT and CDR2 is SNEGSKA (reference sequence). This CDR3 has 13 residues.

The chain links TRBV7-9 to TRBJ2-1; D remains unclear. Germline V CDR1 and CDR2: SEHNR, FQNEAQ (reference sequence). The CDR3 is made up of 11 amino acids. The V end was cut by 2 bases, the J end by 15 bases, with 11 bases between. CDR3: CASSLSNGGFF. The CDR3 nucleotides read TGTGCCAGCAGCTTAAGTAACGGCGGGTTCTTC.

The gene calls are TRBV20-1 and TRBJ1-2; D is uncertain. V shed 5 bases and J shed 4 bases, with 11 bases lying between them. Germline V gene sequence: CDR1 DFQATT, CDR2 SNEGSKA (reference sequence). The CDR3 totals 12 residues. This CDR3 is CSAESGGYGYTF. Written as DNA, the CDR3 is TGCAGTGCTGAAAGTGGTGGCTATGGCTACACCTTC.

There are many counts of this clonotype. The chain has TRBV20-1 and TRBJ2-3; 9 nucleotides line up with TRBD2. This CDR3 spans 16 amino acids. With V trimmed by 5 bases and J by 3 bases, 12 bases remained unmatched. Germline assignment: CDR1 DFQATT and CDR2 SNEGSKA (reference sequence). This CDR3 is CSAPTVLAGETDTQYF. The CDR3 nucleotides are TGCAGTGCTCCTACCGTTTTAGCGGGGGAGACAGATACGCAGTATTTT.

This clonotype was detected ten times or more. The gene calls are TRBV20-1 and TRBJ1-2; D is unresolved. The CDR3 loop spans 16 amino acids. Trimming took off 0 bases at V and 2 bases at J, with 16 bases between the two ends. Germline CDR1 and CDR2: DFQATT and SNEGSKA (reference sequence). The CDR3 nucleotides are TGCAGTGCTAGAGAATCCTCGAGACGGAAAAACTATGGCTACACCTTC. Residues: CSARESSRRKNYGYTF.

Many counts were recorded for this clonotype. The gene calls are TRBV11-3 and TRBJ2-5, with TRBD2 identical over 11 bases. The CDR3 covers 14 residues. Germline V CDR1 and CDR2: SGHNT, YENEEA. The J segment lost 4 bases and the V segment lost 5 bases, leaving 3 bases of the junction unmatched. The CDR3 sequence is CASSPGLAGETQYF. The CDR3 DNA follows: TGTGCCAGCAGCCCCGGACTAGCGGGAGAGACCCAGTACTTC.

This clonotype came up many times. CDR3 nucleotide sequence: TGTGCCAGCAGCTTATCGAGTACAGAAACGTCCTATGGCTACACCTTC. Protein product: CASSLSSTETSYGYTF. V gene TRBV7-2 combines with J gene TRBJ1-2; D not resolved. The CDR3 consists of 16 residues. Trimming removed 2 bases from V and 4 bases from J, with 17 bases in between. CDR1 is SGHTA, CDR2 FQGNSA, per germline.

At least ten counts were recorded for this clonotype. The chain has TRBV6-2 or TRBV6-3 and TRBJ1-1; TRBD1 might be the D (5 bases). The CDR3 runs to 12 residues. V gave up 6 bases and J gave up 5 bases, with 10 bases separating them. Looked up from germline, CDR1 is MNHEY and CDR2 is SVGEGT. The CDR3 loop is CASSTGTTEAFF. Here the CDR3 DNA reads TGTGCCAGCAGCACCGGGACGACTGAAGCTTTCTTT.

This clonotype was detected many times. This chain joins TRBV15 and TRBJ1-1; 10 nucleotides match TRBD1. The germline gives CDR1 LNHNV, CDR2 YYDKDF (reference sequence). V was pared by 1 base and J by 4 bases, with 3 bases of the junction left unmatched. CDR3 length: 15 amino acids. The DNA for the CDR3 is TGTGCCACCAGCAGAGGAGGGGACAGGGGCACTGAAGCTTTCTTT. The encoded protein is CATSRGGDRGTEAFF.

The sample holds many counts of this clonotype. V is TRBV5-4 and J is TRBJ2-2, with 12 bases matching TRBD2. Germline trimming cut 3 bases from V and 6 bases from J; bases unmatched to any gene: 6. This CDR3 is built from 16 residues. Germline CDR1 and CDR2: SGHNT and YYREEE (reference sequence). CDR3 DNA: TGTGCCAGCAGCTCCCGACTAGCGGGGGCGGCCGGGGAGCTGTTTTTT. It translates to CASSSRLAGAAGELFF. The full variable domain, rest sourced from reference TRBV5-4 and TRBJ2-2, is ETGVTQSPTHLIKTRGQQVTLRCSSQSGHNTVSWYQQALGQGPQFIFQYYREEENGRGNFPPRFSGLQFPNYSSELNVNALELDDSALYLCASSSRLAGAAGELFFGEGSRLTVL.

Points on this clonotype: This may arise from a read error, as a much more abundant clone is one base away. The CDR3 bases are TGTGCCAGCAGCCAGGGATACACAGATACGCAGTATTTT. It codes for CASSQGYTDTQYF. The gene calls are TRBV9 and TRBJ2-3; a weak D match, TRBD1 (5 bases). CDR1 is SGDLS, CDR2 YYNGEE, per germline. V gave up 4 bases and J gave up 2 bases, with 8 bases separating them. The CDR3 spans 13 residues.